This T cell receptor beta chain came from a study of blood T cells in healthy people across ages. Study findings and constraints: Observed TCR beta diversity per million T cells went down as age went up. This fall followed a roughly linear course with age. More naive CD4+ cells and higher diversity marked long-lived donors relative to aged donors.

The use of a sample-barcoded 5' primer and a J-beta primer mix characterized a second PCR of about 7 to 12 cycles. The template-switch adaptor was a 5' adaptor with 12 random nucleotides. It tagged each cDNA molecule. TCRdb passed the 5' RACE reads through MiXCR, listing each CDR3 protein once. The table has 870,000 or so distinct CDR3 sequences, more than 25% seen once. This CDR3 has 15 residues. CDR1 SNHLY and CDR2 FYNNEI come from the germline V gene. Comment on this clonotype: Its antigen is unknown. The junction and the germline gene differ at one end; a read error may be behind it.

The sample comprised blood. V and J are TRBV2 and TRBJ1-4; D not certain. This receptor was identified in a woman of 80 years or more in good health. The CDR3 sequence is CASREAGQAAEKLFF. DNA for the CDR3: TGTGCCAGCAGAGAAGCGGGCCAAGCAGCCGAAAAACTGTTTTTT.